The 15 T cell receptor beta chains given below trace back to one sample, sequenced in a study of T cells in narcolepsy (dated by TCRdb to between 2018 and 2020). Library creation used the immunoSEQ multiplex PCR assay. TCRdb provides this immuneACCESS table in a form limited to in-frame rearrangements. Some clones are lacking; in checked studies, under half of them reflect an unresolved V gene, and why the rest are absent is not known. Present in this sample are some 30,000 clones, around 87% of which were seen just once. In total, the top ten clones hold around 0.92% of the sample. The sequenced material came from memory (CD45RA-) CD4+ T cells from blood. The cell subset or site label on this specimen signifies: memory T cells sorted ex vivo from peripheral blood. These receptors were taken from a human donor in good health.

This clone was observed a handful of times. The chain carries TRBV5-1 and TRBJ1-5; D unclear. The CDR3 sequence is 13 residues long. Germline V lookup: CDR1 SGHRS, CDR2 YFSETQ. Trimming removed 0 bases at V and 0 bases at J, with 1 base between. DNA for the CDR3: TGCGCCAGCAGCTTGGATAGCAATCAGCCCCAGCATTTT. As protein: CASSLDSNQPQHF.

The chain carries TRBV9 and TRBJ2-7, with 12 bases identical to TRBD1. CDR1 and CDR2 (germline): SGDLS, YYNGEE. CDR3 length: 16 residues. With 3 bases clipped from V and 6 bases from J, the junction kept 10 bases outside the gene matches. The CDR3 loop reads CASSAAGTGGGVEQYF. CDR3 DNA: TGTGCCAGCAGCGCCGCCGGGACAGGGGGCGGTGTCGAGCAGTACTTC.

The gene calls are TRBV10-3 and TRBJ2-6, with 8 positions matching TRBD1. Trimming removed 2 bases from V and 0 bases from J; junction bases left unmatched: 6. Germline V gene lookup returns CDR1 ENHRY and CDR2 SYGVKD. The CDR3 totals 18 residues. The CDR3 spells CAISETAGQGSGANVLTF. Here the CDR3 DNA reads TGTGCCATCAGTGAGACCGCAGGACAGGGCTCTGGGGCCAACGTCCTGACTTTC.

The chain combines TRBV28 with TRBJ1-5; TRBD1 aligns across 7 bases. This CDR3 has 12 amino acids. With V trimmed by 11 bases and J by 6 bases, 7 bases remained unmatched. Germline CDR1 reads MDHEN; CDR2 reads SYDVKM. CDR3: CAGNRGSQPQHF. CDR3 DNA: TGTGCCGGGAACAGGGGCAGTCAGCCCCAGCATTTT.

The chain recombines TRBV5-1 with TRBJ2-1, with 8 bases aligning to TRBD1. The CDR3 is 15 residues long. The V gene end was trimmed by 0 bases and the J gene end by 7 bases; junction bases not matched to a gene: 6. CDR1 and CDR2 (germline): SGHRS, YFSETQ. The CDR3 spells CASSLAGGNRNEQFF. DNA for the CDR3: TGCGCCAGCAGCTTGGCAGGGGGCAATAGGAATGAGCAGTTCTTC.

This chain links TRBV6-1 with TRBJ1-1; D is ambiguous. Germline V gene sequence: CDR1 MNHNS, CDR2 SASEGT. V dropped 3 bases and J dropped 0 bases, with 11 bases sitting between them. This CDR3 spans 15 amino acids. Here the CDR3 DNA reads TGTGCCAGCAGTGACTACGCCAATCTGAACACTGAAGCTTTCTTT. It yields the protein CASSDYANLNTEAFF.

The chain has TRBV5-1 and TRBJ2-5; 7 bases are shared with TRBD1. Judging by the DNA end, TRBJ2-7 fits better; the J call may be wrong. From germline, CDR1 is SGHRS and CDR2 YFSETQ. This CDR3 has 15 residues. The DNA for the CDR3 is TGCGCCAGCAGCTTGGTGGCAGGGGGCTCCTACGAGCAGTACTTC. It translates to CASSLVAGGSYEQYF.

CDR3 in amino acids: CAWGLAYEQYF. The DNA of the CDR3 is TGTGCCTGGGGACTAGCGTACGAGCAGTACTTC. The chain combines TRBV30 with TRBJ2-7; 9 bases fit TRBD2. From germline, CDR1 is GTSNPN and CDR2 SVGIG (reference sequence). This CDR3 has 11 residues. V lost 5 bases and J lost 4; bases outside the gene matches: 0.

The J gene is TRBJ2-7, the V gene TRBV7-4; TRBD2 agrees at 7 bases. V shed 7 bases, J shed 2 bases, and the junction held 8 bases outside the gene matches. Germline CDR1 reads SGHVT; CDR2 reads SQSDAQ. The CDR3 covers 14 residues. Here the CDR3 DNA reads TGTGCCAGCACCCCGTGGGAGGGGACCTACGAGCAGTACTTC. This gives the protein CASTPWEGTYEQYF.

This clone was seen more than once but under ten times. The chain is built from TRBV2 and TRBJ1-2; a possible D gene is TRBD1 (6 bases). The CDR3 sequence is 14 residues long. The V gene's germline CDR1 is SNHLY and CDR2 FYNNEI. The V and J ends lost 2 bases and 8 bases respectively, with 15 bases between them. The CDR3 DNA follows: TGTGCCAGCAGTGAATACCGGGACAAGGGGGGCTACACCTTC. It is translated as CASSEYRDKGGYTF.

The chain links TRBV29-1 to TRBJ1-5; 7 bases match TRBD1. The trim removed 6 bases at V and 1 base at J, leaving 6 bases unmatched. Per germline, CDR1 SQVTM and CDR2 ANQGSEA. The CDR3 consists of 14 residues. Written as DNA, the CDR3 is TGCAGCGTGGGGACAGTTGGGAGCAATCAGCCCCAGCATTTT. Translated: CSVGTVGSNQPQHF.

The gene calls are TRBV7-8 and TRBJ2-1; the D gene is possibly TRBD1 (5 bases). The V gene's germline CDR1 is SGHVS and CDR2 FQNEAQ. The CDR3 length is 13 residues. Trimming took 5 bases from V and 8 from J, leaving 13 bases between them. CDR3 residues: CASSPPREDEQFF. In nucleotides, the CDR3 is TGTGCCAGCAGCCCACCCAGGGAAGATGAGCAGTTCTTC.

There are a few counts of this clone. V usage is TRBV5-1 and J usage is TRBJ2-7; the D gene could be TRBD1 or TRBD2 (6 bases each). V lost 1 base to trimming and J lost 5 bases, with 16 bases between them. The germline V gene encodes CDR1 SGHRS and CDR2 YFSETQ. CDR3 length equals 15 residues. Here the CDR3 reads CASSLRGVMGDEQYF. The CDR3 DNA reads as TGCGCCAGCAGCTTGAGGGGGGTGATGGGCGACGAGCAGTACTTC.

This chain links TRBV6-5 with TRBJ1-2; tentative D call: TRBD1 (5 bases). From germline, CDR1 is MNHEY and CDR2 SVGAGI. The CDR3 spans 14 residues. V lost 6 bases to trimming and J lost 3 bases, with 14 bases between them. DNA for the CDR3: TGTGCCAGCAGCCGTGGCGGGGCAGACTATGGCTACACCTTC. It translates to CASSRGGADYGYTF.

On this clone: The junction departs from the called germline gene at one end, perhaps through a read error. The genes are TRBV6-1 and TRBJ2-5; D not certain. In germline, CDR1 is MNHNS, CDR2 SASEGT. This CDR3 comprises 16 residues. The DNA for the CDR3 is TGTGCCGGCAGTGAAGTAGGAAAGAAATCAGCAGAGACCCAGTACTTC. Protein: CAGSEVGKKSAETQYF.